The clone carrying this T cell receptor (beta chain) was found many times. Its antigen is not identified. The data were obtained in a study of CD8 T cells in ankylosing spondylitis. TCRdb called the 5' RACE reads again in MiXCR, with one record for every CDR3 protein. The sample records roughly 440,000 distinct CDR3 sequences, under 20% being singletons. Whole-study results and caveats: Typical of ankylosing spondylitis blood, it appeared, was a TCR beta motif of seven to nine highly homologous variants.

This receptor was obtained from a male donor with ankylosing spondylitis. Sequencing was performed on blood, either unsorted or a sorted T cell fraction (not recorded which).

The CDR3 sequence is CASSLSGGPYEQYF. CDR3 bases: TGTGCCAGCAGTTTATCTGGAGGACCCTACGAGCAGTACTTC. This rearrangement joins TRBV27 to TRBJ2-7; D possibly corresponds to TRBD2 (5 bases). V was trimmed by 0 bases and J by 2 bases, leaving 8 bases between them. Per germline, CDR1 MNHEY and CDR2 SMNVEV (reference sequence). The CDR3 is 14 amino acids.